The source of this T cell receptor beta chain is a study of PD-1 blockade in classical Hodgkin lymphoma. Study results and caveats: With respect to the repertoire differences, their causes, possibly disease activity or prior therapy, remain undefined. Diversity similar to that of newly diagnosed patients was seen at baseline in complete responders. The study found that TCR diversity rose significantly by C4D1 in CD4+ but not CD8+ cells.

A remark on this clone: Its target is unknown.

The method was immunoSEQ multiplex PCR; TCRdb's version includes in-frame clones alone and lacks a portion of them. The table has nearly 25,000 clones, 80% seen once. Relapse was seen in all patients after autologous stem cell transplantation, and brentuximab vedotin exposure was variable. The CDR3 loop spans 11 amino acids. Germline CDR1 reads GTSNPN; CDR2 reads SVGIG (reference sequence). The ends were cut back, 0 bases at V and 7 bases at J, with 6 bases in the middle. The material was peripheral blood mononuclear cells (PBMCs), obtained at baseline. This sequence joins TRBV30 and TRBJ1-2, with D hard to call. This sequence originates from a human donor with classical Hodgkin lymphoma. CDR3 in DNA: TGTGCCTGGAGTGTACGGGTTGGCTACACCTTC. Its protein product is CAWSVRVGYTF.